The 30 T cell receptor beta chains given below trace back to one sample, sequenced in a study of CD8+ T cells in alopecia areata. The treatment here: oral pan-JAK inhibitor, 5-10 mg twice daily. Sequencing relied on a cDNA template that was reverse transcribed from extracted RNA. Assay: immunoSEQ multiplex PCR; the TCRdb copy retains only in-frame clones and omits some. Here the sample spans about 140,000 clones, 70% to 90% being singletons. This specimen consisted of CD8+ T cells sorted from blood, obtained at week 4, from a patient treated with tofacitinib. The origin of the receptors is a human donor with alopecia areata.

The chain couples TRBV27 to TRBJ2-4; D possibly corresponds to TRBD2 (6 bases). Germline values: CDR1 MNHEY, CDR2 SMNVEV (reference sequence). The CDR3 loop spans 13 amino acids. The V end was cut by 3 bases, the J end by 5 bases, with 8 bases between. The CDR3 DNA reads TGTGCCAGCAGTTTTGGAGGGGAAAACATTCAGTACTTC. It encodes CASSFGGENIQYF.

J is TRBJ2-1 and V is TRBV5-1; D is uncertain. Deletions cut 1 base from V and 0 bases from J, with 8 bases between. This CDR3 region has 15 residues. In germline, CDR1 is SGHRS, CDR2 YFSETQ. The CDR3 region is CASSLSSFSYNEQFF. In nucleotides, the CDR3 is TGCGCCAGCAGCTTGTCCTCCTTCTCCTACAATGAGCAGTTCTTC.

The CDR3 nucleotides are TGTGCCAGTTCAGACCGGCCGAGGGGCAATCAGCCCCAGCATTTT. This encodes CASSDRPRGNQPQHF. This sequence joins TRBV19 and TRBJ1-5; D is ambiguous. The CDR3 covers 15 residues. V lost 8 bases and J 2 bases, leaving 16 bases between the germline ends. Germline assignment: CDR1 LNHDA and CDR2 SQIVND (reference sequence).

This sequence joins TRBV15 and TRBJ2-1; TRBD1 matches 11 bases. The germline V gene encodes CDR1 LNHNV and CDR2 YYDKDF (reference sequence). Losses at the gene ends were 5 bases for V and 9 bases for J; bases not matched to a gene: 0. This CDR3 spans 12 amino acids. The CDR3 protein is CATSGTGGEQFF. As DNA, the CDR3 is TGTGCCACCAGCGGGACAGGGGGTGAGCAGTTCTTC.

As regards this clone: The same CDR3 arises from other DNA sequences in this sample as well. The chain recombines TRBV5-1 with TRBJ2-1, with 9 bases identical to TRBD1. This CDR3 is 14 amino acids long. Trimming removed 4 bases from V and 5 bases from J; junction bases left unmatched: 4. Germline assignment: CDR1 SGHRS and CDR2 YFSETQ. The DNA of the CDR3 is TGCGCCAGCAGCCTGGGGGACAGGGACAATGAGCAGTTCTTC. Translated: CASSLGDRDNEQFF.

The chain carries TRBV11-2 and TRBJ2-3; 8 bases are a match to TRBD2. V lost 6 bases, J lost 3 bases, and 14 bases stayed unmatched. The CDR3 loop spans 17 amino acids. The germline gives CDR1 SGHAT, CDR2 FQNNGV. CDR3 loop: CASRIGAGRAGTDTQYF. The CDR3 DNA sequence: TGTGCCAGCAGAATTGGTGCCGGGAGGGCCGGAACAGATACGCAGTATTTT.

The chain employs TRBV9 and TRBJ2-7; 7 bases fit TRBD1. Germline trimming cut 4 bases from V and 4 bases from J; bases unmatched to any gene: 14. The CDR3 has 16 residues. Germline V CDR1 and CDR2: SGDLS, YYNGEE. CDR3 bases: TGTGCCAGCAGCTTTGCTGAAGGGGGCGCCTTTTACGAGCAGTACTTC. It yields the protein CASSFAEGGAFYEQYF.

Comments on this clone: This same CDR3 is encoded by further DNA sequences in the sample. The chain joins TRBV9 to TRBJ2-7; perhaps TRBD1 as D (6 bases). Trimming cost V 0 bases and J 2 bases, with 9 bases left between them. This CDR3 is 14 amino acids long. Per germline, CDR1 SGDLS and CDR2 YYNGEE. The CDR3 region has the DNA TGTGCCAGCAGCGTAGGAGGGGGTACCTACGAGCAGTACTTC. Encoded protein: CASSVGGGTYEQYF. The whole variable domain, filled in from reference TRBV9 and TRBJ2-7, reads DSGVTQTPKHLITATGQRVTLRCSPRSGDLSVYWYQQSLDQGLQFLIQYYNGEERAKGNILERFSAQQFPDLHSELNLSSLELGDSALYFCASSVGGGTYEQYFGPGTRLTVT.

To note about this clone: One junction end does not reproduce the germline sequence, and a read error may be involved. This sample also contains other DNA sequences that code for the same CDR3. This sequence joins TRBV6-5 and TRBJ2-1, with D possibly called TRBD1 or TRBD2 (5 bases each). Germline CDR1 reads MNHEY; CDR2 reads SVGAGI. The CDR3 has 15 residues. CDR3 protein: CASSYSRDGYNEQFF. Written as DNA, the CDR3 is TGCGCCAGCAGTTACTCCCGGGACGGTTACAATGAGCAGTTCTTC.

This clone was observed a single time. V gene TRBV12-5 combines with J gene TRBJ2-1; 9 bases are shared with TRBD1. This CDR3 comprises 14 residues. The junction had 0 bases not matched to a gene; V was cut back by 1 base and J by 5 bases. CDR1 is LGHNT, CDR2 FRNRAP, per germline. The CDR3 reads CASGLGDRDNEQFF. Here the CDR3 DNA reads TGTGCTAGTGGTTTGGGGGACAGGGACAATGAGCAGTTCTTC.

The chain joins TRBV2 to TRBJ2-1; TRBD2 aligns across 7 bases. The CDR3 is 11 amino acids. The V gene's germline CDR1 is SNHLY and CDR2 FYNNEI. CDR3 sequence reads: CGLADYNEQFF. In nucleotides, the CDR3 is TGTGGTCTAGCGGACTACAATGAGCAGTTCTTC.

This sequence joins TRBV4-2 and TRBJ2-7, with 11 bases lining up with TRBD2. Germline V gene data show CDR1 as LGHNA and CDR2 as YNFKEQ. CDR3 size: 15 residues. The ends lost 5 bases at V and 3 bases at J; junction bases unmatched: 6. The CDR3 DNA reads TGTGCCAGCAGCACCTGGGGGACTAGCGGCTACGAGCAGTACTTC. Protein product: CASSTWGTSGYEQYF.

The CDR3 protein is CASSPEGLAAYEQYF. CDR3 in DNA: TGTGCCAGCAGCCCTGAGGGCCTAGCCGCCTACGAGCAGTACTTC. The rearrangement uses TRBV4-2 and TRBJ2-7, with D perhaps matching TRBD2 (5 bases). V lost 4 bases and J lost 2, with 15 bases in between. Germline values: CDR1 LGHNA, CDR2 YNFKEQ. The CDR3 runs 15 residues.

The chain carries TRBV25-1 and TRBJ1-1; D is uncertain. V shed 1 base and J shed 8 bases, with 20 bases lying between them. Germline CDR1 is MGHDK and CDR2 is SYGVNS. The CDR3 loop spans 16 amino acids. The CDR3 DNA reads TGTGCCAGCAGTGAATTAAGCGGGTCCGAAATAACGGAAGCTTTCTTT. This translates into CASSELSGSEITEAFF.

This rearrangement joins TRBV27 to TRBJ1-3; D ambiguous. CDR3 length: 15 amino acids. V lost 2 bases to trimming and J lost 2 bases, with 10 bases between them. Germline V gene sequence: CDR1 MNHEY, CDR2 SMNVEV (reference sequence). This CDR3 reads CASSLGQTPGNTIYF. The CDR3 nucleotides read TGTGCCAGCAGTTTAGGGCAGACTCCTGGAAACACCATATATTTT.

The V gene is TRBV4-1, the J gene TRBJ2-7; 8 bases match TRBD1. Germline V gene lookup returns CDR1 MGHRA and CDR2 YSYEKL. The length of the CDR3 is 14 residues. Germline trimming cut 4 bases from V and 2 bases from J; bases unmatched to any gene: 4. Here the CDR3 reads CASSLQTGAYEQYF. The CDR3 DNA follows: TGCGCCAGCAGCCTTCAGACAGGGGCCTACGAGCAGTACTTC.

CDR3 residues: CSVEFPGSQPQHF. The CDR3 DNA reads as TGCAGCGTTGAATTCCCCGGGAGTCAGCCCCAGCATTTT. V usage is TRBV29-1 and J usage is TRBJ1-5; no firm D call. The V end was cut by 2 bases, the J end by 6 bases, with 11 bases between. Germline V lookup: CDR1 SQVTM, CDR2 ANQGSEA. The CDR3 totals 13 residues.

The CDR3 spells CASSRPVRYGSGNQETQYF. In DNA, the CDR3 is TGTGCCAGCAGCCGCCCCGTTAGGTATGGTAGCGGGAACCAAGAGACCCAGTACTTC. The gene calls are TRBV7-9 and TRBJ2-5; 8 nucleotides line up with TRBD2. V lost 5 bases and J lost 0; bases outside the gene matches: 17. Germline-derived CDR1 and CDR2 are SEHNR and FQNEAQ (reference sequence). The CDR3 has 19 residues.

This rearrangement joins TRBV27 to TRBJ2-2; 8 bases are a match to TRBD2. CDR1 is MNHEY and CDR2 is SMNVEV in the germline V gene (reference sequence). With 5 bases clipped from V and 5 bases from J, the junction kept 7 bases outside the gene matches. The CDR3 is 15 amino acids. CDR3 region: CASSPGGGWTGELFF. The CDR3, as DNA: TGTGCCAGCAGTCCGGGGGGGGGCTGGACCGGGGAGCTGTTTTTT.

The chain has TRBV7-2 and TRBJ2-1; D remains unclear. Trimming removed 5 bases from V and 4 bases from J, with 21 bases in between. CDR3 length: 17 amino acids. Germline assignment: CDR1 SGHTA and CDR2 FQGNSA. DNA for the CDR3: TGTGCCAGCAGCCTCTCACGGGCCCTTATGGGGTACAATGAGCAGTTCTTC. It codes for CASSLSRALMGYNEQFF. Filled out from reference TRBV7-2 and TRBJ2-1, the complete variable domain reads GAGVSQSPSNKVTEKGKDVELRCDPISGHTALYWYRQSLGQGLEFLIYFQGNSAPDKSGLPSDRFSAERTGGSVSTLTIQRTQQEDSAVYLCASSLSRALMGYNEQFFGPGTRLTVL.

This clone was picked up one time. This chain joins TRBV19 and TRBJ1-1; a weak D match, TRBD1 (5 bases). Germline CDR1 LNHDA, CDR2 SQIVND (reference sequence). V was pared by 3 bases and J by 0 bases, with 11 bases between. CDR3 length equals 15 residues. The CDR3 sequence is CASSISRDLNTEAFF. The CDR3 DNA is TGTGCCAGTAGTATCTCCAGGGACCTGAACACTGAAGCTTTCTTT.

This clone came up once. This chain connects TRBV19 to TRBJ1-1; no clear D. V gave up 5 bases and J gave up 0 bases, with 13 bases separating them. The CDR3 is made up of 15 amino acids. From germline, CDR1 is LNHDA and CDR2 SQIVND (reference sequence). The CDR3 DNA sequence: TGTGCCAGTAGTTTCCGTGATGGATTGAACACTGAAGCTTTCTTT. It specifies CASSFRDGLNTEAFF.

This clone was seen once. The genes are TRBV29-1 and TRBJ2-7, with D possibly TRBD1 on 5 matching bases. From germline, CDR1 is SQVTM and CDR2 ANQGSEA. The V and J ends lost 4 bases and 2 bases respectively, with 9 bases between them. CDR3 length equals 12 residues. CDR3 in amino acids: CSVVQGTYEQYF. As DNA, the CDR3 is TGCAGCGTTGTCCAGGGTACCTACGAGCAGTACTTC.

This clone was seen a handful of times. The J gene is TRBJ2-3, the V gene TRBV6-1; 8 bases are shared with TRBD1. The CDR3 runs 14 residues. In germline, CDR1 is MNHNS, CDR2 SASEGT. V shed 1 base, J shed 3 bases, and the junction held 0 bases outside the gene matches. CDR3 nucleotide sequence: TGTGCCAGCAGTGAAGACAGGGGGACAGATACGCAGTATTTT. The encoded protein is CASSEDRGTDTQYF.

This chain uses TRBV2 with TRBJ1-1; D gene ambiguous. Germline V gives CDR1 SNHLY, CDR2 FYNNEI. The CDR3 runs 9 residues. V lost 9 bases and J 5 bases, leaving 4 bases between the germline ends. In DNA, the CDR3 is TGTGCCAGGGGGACTGAAGCTTTCTTT. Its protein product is CARGTEAFF.

The DNA for the CDR3 is TGTGCCAGCAGCCCCCCAGAGGGAGATACGCAGTATTTT. Its translation: CASSPPEGDTQYF. The chain uses TRBV11-1 and TRBJ2-3; D perhaps matches TRBD2 (5 bases). V was shortened by 5 bases and J by 5 bases, with 11 bases between the two germline ends. The CDR3 has 13 residues. Germline V lookup: CDR1 SGHAT, CDR2 FQDESV (reference sequence).

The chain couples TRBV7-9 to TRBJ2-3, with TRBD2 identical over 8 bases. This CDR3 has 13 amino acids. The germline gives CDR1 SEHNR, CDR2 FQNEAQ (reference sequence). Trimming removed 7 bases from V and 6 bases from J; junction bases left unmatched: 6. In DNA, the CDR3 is TGTGCCAGCATGAGCGGGAGTCCTGATACGCAGTATTTT. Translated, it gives CASMSGSPDTQYF.

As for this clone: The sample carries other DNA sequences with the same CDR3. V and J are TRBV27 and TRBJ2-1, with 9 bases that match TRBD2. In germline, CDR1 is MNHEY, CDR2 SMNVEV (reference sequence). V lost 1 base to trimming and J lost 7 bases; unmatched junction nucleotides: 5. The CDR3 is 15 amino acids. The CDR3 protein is CASSLLAGGPNEQFF. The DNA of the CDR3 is TGTGCCAGCAGTTTATTGGCGGGAGGGCCTAATGAGCAGTTCTTC.

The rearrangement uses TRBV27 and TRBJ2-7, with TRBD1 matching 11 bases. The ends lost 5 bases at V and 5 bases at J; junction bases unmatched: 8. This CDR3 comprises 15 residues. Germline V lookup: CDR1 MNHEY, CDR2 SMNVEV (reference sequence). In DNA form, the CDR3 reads TGTGCCAGCAGTCTGATTCAGGGACAGGGGGACGAGCAGTACTTC. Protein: CASSLIQGQGDEQYF.

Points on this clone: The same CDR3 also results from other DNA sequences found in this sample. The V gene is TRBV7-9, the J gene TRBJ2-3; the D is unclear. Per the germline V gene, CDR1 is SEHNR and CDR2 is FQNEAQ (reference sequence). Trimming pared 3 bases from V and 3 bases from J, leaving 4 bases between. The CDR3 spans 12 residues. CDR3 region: CASSLGTDTQYF. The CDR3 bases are TGTGCCAGCAGCTTGGGTACAGATACGCAGTATTTT. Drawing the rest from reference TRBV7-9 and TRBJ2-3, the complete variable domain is DTGVSQNPRHKITKRGQNVTFRCDPISEHNRLYWYRQTLGQGPEFLTYFQNEAQLEKSRLLSDRFSAERPKGSFSTLEIQRTEQGDSAMYLCASSLGTDTQYFGPGTRLTVL.